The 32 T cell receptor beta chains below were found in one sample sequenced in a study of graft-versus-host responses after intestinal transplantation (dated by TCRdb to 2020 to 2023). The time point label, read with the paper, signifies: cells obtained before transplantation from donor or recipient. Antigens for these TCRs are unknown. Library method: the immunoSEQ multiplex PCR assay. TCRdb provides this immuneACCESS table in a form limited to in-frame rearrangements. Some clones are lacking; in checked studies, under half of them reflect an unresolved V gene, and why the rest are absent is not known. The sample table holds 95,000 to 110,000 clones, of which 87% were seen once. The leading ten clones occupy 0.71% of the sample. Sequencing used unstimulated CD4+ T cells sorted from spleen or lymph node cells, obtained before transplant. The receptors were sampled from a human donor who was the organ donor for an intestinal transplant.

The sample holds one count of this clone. For the CDR3, the DNA is TGCGCCAGCAGCCAGGTACGGGCCTCTGGGGCCAACGTCCTGACTTTC. It translates to CASSQVRASGANVLTF. The genes are TRBV4-1 and TRBJ2-6; D call uncertain. The germline CDR1 and CDR2 sequences are MGHRA and YSYEKL. V was cut by 3 bases and J by 0 bases, with 9 bases left in between. The CDR3 spans 16 residues.

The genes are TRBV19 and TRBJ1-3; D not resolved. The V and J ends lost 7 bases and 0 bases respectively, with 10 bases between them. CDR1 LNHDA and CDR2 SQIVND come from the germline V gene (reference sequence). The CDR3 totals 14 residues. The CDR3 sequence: CASISMSSGNTIYF. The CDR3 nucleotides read TGTGCCAGTATTTCCATGAGCTCTGGAAACACCATATATTTT.

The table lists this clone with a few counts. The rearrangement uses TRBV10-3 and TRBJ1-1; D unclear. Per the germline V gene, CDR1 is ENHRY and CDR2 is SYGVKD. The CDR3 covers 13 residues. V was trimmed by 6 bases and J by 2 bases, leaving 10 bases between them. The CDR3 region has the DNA TGTGCCATCAGAAGACTGGTCAACACTGAAGCTTTCTTT. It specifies CAIRRLVNTEAFF.

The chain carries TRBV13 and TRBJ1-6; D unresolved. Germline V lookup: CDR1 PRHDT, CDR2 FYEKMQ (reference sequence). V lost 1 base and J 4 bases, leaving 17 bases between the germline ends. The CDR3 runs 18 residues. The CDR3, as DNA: TGTGCCAGCAGCTTAGAACTGGGAAGGCGCAGGTATAATTCACCCCTCCACTTT. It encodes CASSLELGRRRYNSPLHF.

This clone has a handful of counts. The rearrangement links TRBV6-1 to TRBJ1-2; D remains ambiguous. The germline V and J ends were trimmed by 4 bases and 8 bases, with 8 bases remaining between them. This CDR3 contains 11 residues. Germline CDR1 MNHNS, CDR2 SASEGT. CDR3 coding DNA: TGTGCCAGCAGTGGGGGAGGCGGCTACACCTTC. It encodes CASSGGGGYTF.

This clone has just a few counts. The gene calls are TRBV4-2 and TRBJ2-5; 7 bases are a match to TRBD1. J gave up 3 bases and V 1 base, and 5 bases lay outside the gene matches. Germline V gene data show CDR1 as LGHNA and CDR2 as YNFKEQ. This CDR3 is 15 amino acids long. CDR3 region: CASSQAGQKKETQYF. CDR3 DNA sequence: TGTGCCAGCAGCCAAGCGGGACAGAAAAAAGAGACCCAGTACTTC.

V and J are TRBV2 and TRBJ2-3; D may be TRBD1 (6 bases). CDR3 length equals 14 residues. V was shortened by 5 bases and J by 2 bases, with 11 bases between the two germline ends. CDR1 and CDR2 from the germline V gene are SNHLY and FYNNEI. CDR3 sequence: CASSPGTHTDTQYF. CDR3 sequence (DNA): TGTGCCAGCAGTCCCGGGACACACACAGATACGCAGTATTTT.

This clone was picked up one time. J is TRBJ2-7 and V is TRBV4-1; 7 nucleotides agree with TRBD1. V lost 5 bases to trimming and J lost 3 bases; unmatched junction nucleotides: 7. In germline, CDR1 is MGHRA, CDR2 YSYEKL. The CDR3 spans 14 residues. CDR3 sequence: CASSEPDRDYEQYF. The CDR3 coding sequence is TGCGCCAGCAGCGAACCAGACAGGGACTACGAGCAGTACTTC.

As DNA, the CDR3 is TGTGCCAGCAGCTTCACGGTAGATCAGCCCCAGCATTTT. Encoded protein: CASSFTVDQPQHF. The chain uses TRBV11-2 and TRBJ1-5; no definite D call. CDR1 and CDR2 from the germline V gene are SGHAT and FQNNGV. This CDR3 has 13 amino acids. V dropped 3 bases and J dropped 5 bases, with 8 bases sitting between them.

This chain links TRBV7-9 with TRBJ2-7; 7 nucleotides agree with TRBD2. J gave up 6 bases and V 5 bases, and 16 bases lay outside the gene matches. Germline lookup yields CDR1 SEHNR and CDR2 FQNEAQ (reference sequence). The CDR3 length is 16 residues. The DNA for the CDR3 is TGTGCCAGCAGCCGTTGGCGAGGACTAGGGTCCGGCGAGCAGTACTTC. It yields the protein CASSRWRGLGSGEQYF.

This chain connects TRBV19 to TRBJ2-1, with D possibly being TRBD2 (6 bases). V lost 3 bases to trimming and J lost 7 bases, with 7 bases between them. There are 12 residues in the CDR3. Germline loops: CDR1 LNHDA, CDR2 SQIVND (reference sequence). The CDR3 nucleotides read TGTGCCAGTAGTATTCGGGGGAATGAGCAGTTCTTC. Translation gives CASSIRGNEQFF.

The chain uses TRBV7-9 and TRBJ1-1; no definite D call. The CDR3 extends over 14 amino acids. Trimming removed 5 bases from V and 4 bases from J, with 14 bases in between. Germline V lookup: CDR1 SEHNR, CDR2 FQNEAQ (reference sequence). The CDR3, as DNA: TGTGCCAGCAGCCTGGACGGACGGTCCACTGAAGCTTTCTTT. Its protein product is CASSLDGRSTEAFF.

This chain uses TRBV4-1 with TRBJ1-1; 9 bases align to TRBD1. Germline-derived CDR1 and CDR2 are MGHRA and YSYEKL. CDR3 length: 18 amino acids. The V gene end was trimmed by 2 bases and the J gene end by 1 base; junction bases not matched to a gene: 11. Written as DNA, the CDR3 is TGCGCCAGCAGCCAAACCACGAGACAGGGGGGGAAGAACACTGAAGCTTTCTTT. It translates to CASSQTTRQGGKNTEAFF.

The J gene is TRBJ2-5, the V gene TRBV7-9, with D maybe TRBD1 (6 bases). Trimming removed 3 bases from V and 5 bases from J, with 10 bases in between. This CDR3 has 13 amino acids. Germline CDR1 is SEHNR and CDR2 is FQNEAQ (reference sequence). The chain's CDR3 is CASSFTGWETQYF. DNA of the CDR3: TGTGCCAGCAGCTTCACAGGGTGGGAGACCCAGTACTTC.

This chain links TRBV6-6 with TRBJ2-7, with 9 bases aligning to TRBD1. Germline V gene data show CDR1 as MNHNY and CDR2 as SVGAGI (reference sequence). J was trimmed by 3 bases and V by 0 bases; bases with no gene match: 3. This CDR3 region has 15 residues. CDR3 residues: CASSYSTGGFYEQYF. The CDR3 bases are TGTGCCAGCAGTTACTCGACAGGGGGTTTCTACGAGCAGTACTTC.

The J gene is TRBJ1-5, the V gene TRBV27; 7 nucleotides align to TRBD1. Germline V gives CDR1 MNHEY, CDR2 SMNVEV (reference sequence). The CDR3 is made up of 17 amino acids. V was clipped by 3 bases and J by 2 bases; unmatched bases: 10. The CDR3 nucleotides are TGTGCCAGCAGTTTCCGACGACAGGGACTTGGCAATCAGCCCCAGCATTTT. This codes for CASSFRRQGLGNQPQHF.

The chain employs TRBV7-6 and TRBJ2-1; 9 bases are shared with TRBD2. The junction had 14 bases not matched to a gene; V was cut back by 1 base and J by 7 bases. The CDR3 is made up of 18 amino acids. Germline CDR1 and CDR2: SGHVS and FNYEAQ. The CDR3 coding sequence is TGTGCCAGCAGCTTAGGGAATACCCTAGCGGGGTCCTGGAATGAGCAGTTCTTC. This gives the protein CASSLGNTLAGSWNEQFF.

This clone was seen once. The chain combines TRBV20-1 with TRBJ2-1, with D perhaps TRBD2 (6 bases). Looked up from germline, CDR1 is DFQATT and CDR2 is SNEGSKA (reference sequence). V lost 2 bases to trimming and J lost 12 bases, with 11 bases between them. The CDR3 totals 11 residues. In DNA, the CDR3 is TGCAGTGCTAGACAGACTAGTACGCAGTTCTTC. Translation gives CSARQTSTQFF.

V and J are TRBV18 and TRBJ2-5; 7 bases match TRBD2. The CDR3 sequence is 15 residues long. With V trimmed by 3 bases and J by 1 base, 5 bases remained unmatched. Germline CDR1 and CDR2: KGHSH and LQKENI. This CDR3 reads CASSPPASGQETQYF. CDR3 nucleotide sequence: TGTGCCAGCTCACCGCCCGCTAGCGGCCAAGAGACCCAGTACTTC. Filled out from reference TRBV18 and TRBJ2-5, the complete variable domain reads NAGVMQNPRHLVRRRGQEARLRCSPMKGHSHVYWYRQLPEEGLKFMVYLQKENIIDESGMPKERFSAEFPKEGPSILRIQQVVRGDSAAYFCASSPPASGQETQYFGPGTRLLVL.

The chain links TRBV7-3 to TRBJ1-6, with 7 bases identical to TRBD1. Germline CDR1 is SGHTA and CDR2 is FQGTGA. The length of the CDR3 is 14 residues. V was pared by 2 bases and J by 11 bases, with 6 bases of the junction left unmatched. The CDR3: CASSLEGALAPLHF. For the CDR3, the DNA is TGTGCCAGCAGCTTAGAGGGGGCACTTGCACCCCTCCACTTT.

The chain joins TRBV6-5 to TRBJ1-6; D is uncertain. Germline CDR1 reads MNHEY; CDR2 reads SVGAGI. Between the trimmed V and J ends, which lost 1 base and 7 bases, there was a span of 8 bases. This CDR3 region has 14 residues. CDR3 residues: CASSYYVWNSPLHF. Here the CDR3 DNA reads TGTGCCAGCAGTTACTACGTCTGGAATTCACCCCTCCACTTT.

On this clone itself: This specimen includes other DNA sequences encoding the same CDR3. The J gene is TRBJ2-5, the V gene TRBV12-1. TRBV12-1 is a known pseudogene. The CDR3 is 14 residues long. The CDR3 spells CARPPGRYQETQYF. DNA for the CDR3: TGTGCCAGGCCCCCCGGCCGGTACCAAGAGACCCAGTACTTC.

The CDR3 loop is CASSLPIRDTATDTQYF. The CDR3 nucleotides are TGCGCCAGCAGCTTGCCCATCCGGGACACTGCCACAGATACGCAGTATTTT. The gene calls are TRBV5-1 and TRBJ2-3; tentative D call: TRBD1 (6 bases). CDR3 size: 17 residues. The V end lost 1 base, the J end lost 2 bases, and 17 bases lay between the germline ends. Germline lookup yields CDR1 SGHRS and CDR2 YFSETQ.

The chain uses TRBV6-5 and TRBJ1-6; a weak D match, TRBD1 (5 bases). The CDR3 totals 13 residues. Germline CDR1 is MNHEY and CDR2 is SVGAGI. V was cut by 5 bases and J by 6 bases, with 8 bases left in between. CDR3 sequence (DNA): TGTGCCAGCAGTAGGGGAATTAATTCACCCCTCCACTTT. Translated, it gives CASSRGINSPLHF.

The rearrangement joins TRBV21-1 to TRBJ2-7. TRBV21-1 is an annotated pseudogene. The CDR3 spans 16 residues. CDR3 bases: TGTGCCAGCAGCAAAGCGCTTTGGGAACCCTCCTACGAGCAGTACTTC. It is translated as CASSKALWEPSYEQYF.

For the CDR3, the DNA is TGCAGCGTTGAAGGGACAGGAAACACCATATATTTT. Its protein is CSVEGTGNTIYF. The chain uses TRBV29-1 and TRBJ1-3; D might be TRBD1 (5 bases). Germline V gene data show CDR1 as SQVTM and CDR2 as ANQGSEA. The CDR3 consists of 12 residues. The V end was cut by 1 base, the J end by 4 bases, with 5 bases between.

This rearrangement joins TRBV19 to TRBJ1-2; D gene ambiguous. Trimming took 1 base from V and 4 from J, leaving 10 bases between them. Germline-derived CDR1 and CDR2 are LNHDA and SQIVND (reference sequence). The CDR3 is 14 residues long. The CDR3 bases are TGTGCCAGTAGTATAGCTCGCGGTCGCTATGGCTACACCTTC. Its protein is CASSIARGRYGYTF.

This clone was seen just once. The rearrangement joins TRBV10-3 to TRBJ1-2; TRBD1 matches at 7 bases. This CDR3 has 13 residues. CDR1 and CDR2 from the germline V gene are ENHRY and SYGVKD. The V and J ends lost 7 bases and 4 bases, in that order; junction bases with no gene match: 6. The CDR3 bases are TGTGCCATCACCCCGGACAGGCCCTATGGCTACACCTTC. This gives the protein CAITPDRPYGYTF.

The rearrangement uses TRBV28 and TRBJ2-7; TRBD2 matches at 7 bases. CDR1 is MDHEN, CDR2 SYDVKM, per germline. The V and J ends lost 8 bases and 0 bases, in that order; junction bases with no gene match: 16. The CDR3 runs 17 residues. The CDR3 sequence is CASGLPGGSAVSYEQYF. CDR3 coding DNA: TGTGCCAGCGGGCTGCCCGGGGGGAGCGCAGTCTCCTACGAGCAGTACTTC.

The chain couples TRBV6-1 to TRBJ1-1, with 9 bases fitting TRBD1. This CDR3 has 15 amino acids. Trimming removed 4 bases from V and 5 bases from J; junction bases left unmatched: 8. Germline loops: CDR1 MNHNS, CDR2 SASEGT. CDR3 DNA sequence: TGTGCCAGCAGTGCTTCGGACAGGGGCCGGACTGAAGCTTTCTTT. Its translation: CASSASDRGRTEAFF.

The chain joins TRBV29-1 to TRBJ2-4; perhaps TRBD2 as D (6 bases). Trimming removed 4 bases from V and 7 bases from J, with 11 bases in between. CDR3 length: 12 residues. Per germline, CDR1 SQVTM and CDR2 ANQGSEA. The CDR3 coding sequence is TGCAGCGTTGGGTCCGGGACTAACATTCAGTACTTC. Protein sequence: CSVGSGTNIQYF.

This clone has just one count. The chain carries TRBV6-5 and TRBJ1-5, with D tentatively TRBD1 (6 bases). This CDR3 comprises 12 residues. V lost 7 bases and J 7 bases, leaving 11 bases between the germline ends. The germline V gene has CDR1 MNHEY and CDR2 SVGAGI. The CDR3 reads CASTPGDQPQHF. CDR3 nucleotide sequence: TGTGCCAGCACCCCAGGGGACCAGCCCCAGCATTTT.